Included here is one T cell receptor beta chain sequence, with context. The data were taken from a study of blood T cell repertoires in COVID-19. Sequencing was performed with immunoSEQ multiplex PCR; in TCRdb, only in-frame clones are kept and a portion is missing. The table records under 250,000 clones, around 79% of them present only once. The CDR3 runs 13 residues. Germline values: CDR1 LNHDA, CDR2 SQIVND (reference sequence). Trimming took 8 bases from V and 3 from J, leaving 13 bases between them. This TCR derives from a woman aged 35 to 49 with COVID-19, enrolled during active disease. Sequenced: peripheral blood. The genes are TRBV19 and TRBJ1-1; no clear D. As DNA, the CDR3 is TGTGCCAGTGCCCAGTCTCGGGACACTGAAGCTTTCTTT. It is translated as CASAQSRDTEAFF.